The rows below give T cell receptor beta chains drawn from one sample of a study of shared clonotypes between healthy human individuals. Clones were read by immunoSEQ multiplex PCR, and TCRdb kept only the in-frame ones, dropping some. The sample holds approximately 840,000 clones, roughly 96% seen once. Material: naive CD8+ T cells sorted from blood. These TCRs come from a man aged 30 to 45 in good health. Each CDR3 is given with its conserved first and last residue. A D gene is named only where the DNA matches it firmly. Some rows have no size entry. The others give once, few or many, or a class for an expanded clone.

>-|TRBV7-9|TRBJ2-7|-
CASSALVTARYEQYF
TGTGCCAGCAGCGCCCTGGTAACTGCTCGCTACGAGCAGTACTTC
>TRBD1|TRBV25-1|TRBJ2-7|-
CASSVPAGQGYEQYF
TGTGCCAGCAGTGTACCCGCGGGACAGGGCTACGAGCAGTACTTC
>TRBD2|TRBV10-3|TRBJ2-6|-
CAISAPGGRGADGANVLTF
TGTGCCATCAGTGCCCCGGGAGGCCGGGGCGCGGATGGGGCCAACGTCCTGACTTTC
>-|TRBV7-9|TRBJ2-7|-
CASSSTGNEQYF
TGTGCCAGCAGCTCCACAGGGAACGAGCAGTACTTC
>TRBD2|TRBV5-5|TRBJ2-7|-
CASSLISGRAYEQYF
TGTGCCAGCAGCTTGATCAGTGGGAGGGCCTACGAGCAGTACTTC
>TRBD1|TRBV7-9|TRBJ2-1|-
CASSLRQGSSYNEQFF
TGTGCCAGCAGCCTAAGACAGGGGAGCTCCTACAATGAGCAGTTCTTC
>-|TRBV7-2|TRBJ2-7|-
CASSLTGGGGSYEQYF
TGTGCCAGCAGCCTCACTGGGGGAGGCGGGTCCTACGAGCAGTACTTC
>-|TRBV6-5|TRBJ2-1|-
CASSPVMLGNEQFF
TGTGCCAGCAGCCCCGTCATGTTGGGTAATGAGCAGTTCTTC
>TRBD2|TRBV29-1|TRBJ2-1|-
CSVLPLRTSGSNEQFF
TGCAGCGTTCTCCCCCTTAGGACTAGCGGGAGCAATGAGCAGTTCTTC
>-|TRBV7-9|TRBJ2-7|-
CASSPRGSSYEQYF
TGTGCCAGCAGCCCGAGGGGATCCTCCTACGAGCAGTACTTC
>TRBD2|TRBV7-3|TRBJ2-1|-
CASSPIAGGIDNEQFF
TGTGCCAGCAGCCCGATCGCGGGAGGTATCGACAATGAGCAGTTCTTC
>-|TRBV29-1|TRBJ1-2|-
CSVEDPGPANYGYTF
TGCAGCGTTGAAGATCCAGGGCCAGCTAACTATGGCTACACCTTC
>-|TRBV5-6|TRBJ2-6|-
CASSPRVKAIGSGANVLTF
TGTGCCAGCAGCCCACGGGTTAAGGCTATCGGCTCTGGGGCCAACGTCCTGACTTTC
>TRBD2|TRBV6-5|TRBJ2-7|-
CASIGLASYEQYF
TGTGCCAGCATAGGACTAGCTTCTTACGAGCAGTACTTC
>-|TRBV14|TRBJ2-3|once
CASSARERGTDTQYF
TGTGCCAGCAGCGCCCGGGAGCGCGGCACAGATACGCAGTATTTT
>TRBD1|TRBV27|TRBJ1-5|-
CASSPHRGRGQPQHF
TGTGCCAGCAGTCCACACAGGGGGCGAGGGCAGCCCCAGCATTTT
>-|TRBV29-1|TRBJ2-1|-
CSVVGVPGNEQFF
TGCAGCGTTGTTGGGGTCCCCGGAAATGAGCAGTTCTTC
>TRBD1|TRBV29-1|TRBJ2-1|-
CSVERQGGYNEQFF
TGCAGCGTTGAGCGACAGGGGGGCTACAATGAGCAGTTCTTC
>TRBD2|TRBV28|TRBJ2-1|-
CASSPLQGLVAGGYEQFF
TGTGCCAGCAGTCCTCTACAGGGGTTAGTAGCGGGAGGATACGAGCAGTTCTTC
>TRBD2|TRBV2|TRBJ2-2|-
CAIRGSGKNTGELFF
TGTGCCATCAGGGGTAGCGGGAAGAACACCGGGGAGCTGTTTTTT
>-|TRBV6-1|TRBJ2-3|-
CASPRDTSRTDTQYF
TGTGCCAGCCCCCGGGACACTTCCCGCACAGATACGCAGTATTTT
>TRBD2|TRBV11-3|TRBJ2-1|-
CASSQTSGHNEQFF
TGTGCCAGCAGCCAGACTAGCGGTCACAATGAGCAGTTCTTC
>TRBD1|TRBV11-3|TRBJ2-7|-
CASSSGQGAEQYF
TGTGCCAGCAGCTCGGGACAGGGAGCCGAGCAGTACTTC